This T cell receptor (beta chain) was identified in a study of human T cells and chemical hapten exposure. In germline, CDR1 is LGHNA, CDR2 YSLEER. Germline trimming cut 1 base from V and 4 bases from J; bases unmatched to any gene: 7. The CDR3 runs to 17 residues. In this sample, this clonotype turned up many times. Time point here: healthy volunteer bleed at 2 weeks. The authors extracted total RNA from unfractionated whole blood. How the authors handled the data: Sequenced samples showed a median of around 93,000 TCRs each, with counts running from about 22,000 to 700,000. TCRdb analysed the RACE reads with MiXCR anew, one entry per CDR3 protein. These V and J calls derive from TCRdb rather than the authors' analysis. The sample records more than 70,000 distinct CDR3 sequences, roughly 8% being singletons.

The rearrangement links TRBV4-3 to TRBJ2-2, with TRBD1 matching over 9 bases. Sequencing was done on a sample of whole blood. The receptor's source is a female donor in good health. Some clones in this sample may be carry-over from other donors' samples. The CDR3 is CASSQGPGQGFTGELFF. For the CDR3, the DNA is TGCGCCAGCAGCCAAGGACCGGGACAGGGATTCACCGGGGAGCTGTTTTTT.